This T cell receptor (beta chain) was recovered during a study of shared clonotypes between healthy human individuals. Regarding the study as a whole: Naive subsets tended to show greater estimated richness than memory subsets.

CDR3 size: 11 residues. Germline V gives CDR1 MNHEY, CDR2 SMNVEV (reference sequence). V lost 4 bases and J lost 6, with 4 bases in between. TCRdb's table, derived via immunoSEQ multiplex PCR, lists solely in-frame clones and lacks some. The table includes hundreds of thousands of clones, 92% detected once. Notes on this clone: Its antigen is undetermined. Other DNA sequences in this sample translate to the same CDR3.

The naive CD8 subset, CD45RO-negative cells positively selected for CCR7, excluded terminally differentiated effector memory CD45RA+ cells. Healthy adults negative for HIV, lacking recent acute infections or vaccinations, served as donors. The chain joins TRBV27 to TRBJ2-1, with D unresolved. The material sequenced was naive CD8+ T cells sorted from blood. This clonotype was obtained from a man under 40 in good health. CDR3 loop: CASSWGNEQFF. CDR3 coding DNA: TGTGCCAGCAGTTGGGGCAATGAGCAGTTCTTC.